Listed here is a single T cell receptor beta chain. The antigen is unknown. The sample originates from a study of shared clonotypes between healthy human individuals. Study-wide context: Used for every donor were three CD4 naive, three CD4 memory, two CD8 naive and one CD8 memory plate. Study outcomes and limitations: There were few donors, and this limited the genetic and exposure-history diversity represented.

CD45RO-negative, CCR7-selected cells formed the naive CD8 fraction, which excluded terminally differentiated effector memory CD45RA+ cells. Per germline, CDR1 MNHEY and CDR2 SMNVEV (reference sequence). Trimming took 5 bases from V and 7 from J; bases not matched to a gene: 9. This CDR3 has 17 residues. The protocol was immunoSEQ multiplex PCR, while the TCRdb copy is restricted to in-frame clones and leaves out a portion. The sample yields approximately 810,000 clones, over 90% seen once. Sequenced input: naive CD8+ T cells sorted from blood. This sequence originates from a man aged 25 to 45 in good health. The chain recombines TRBV27 with TRBJ2-1, with TRBD2 matching 15 bases. The CDR3 nucleotides are TGTGCCAGCAGTACTTACGCCGGGACTAGCGGGAGGAATGAGCAGTTCTTC. Translating it yields CASSTYAGTSGRNEQFF.